Listed below are T cell receptor beta chains from one sample, sequenced in a study of vaccination and CD4 T cells after COVID-19. TCRdb itself ran the PCR reads through MiXCR, one entry per CDR3 protein. The sample consists of 4,000 or so distinct CDR3 sequences, 20% to 25% of them appearing once. Their antigen targets remain unknown. Sequenced sample: CD4+ T cells from blood, cultured in vitro. These receptors were taken from a human donor who had recovered from COVID-19. Each CDR3 is given with its conserved first and last residue. The D gene is left open where the match is weak. Clone sizes are given selectively: once, few, many, or a class where the clone is expanded.

j_gene: TRBJ1-5; v_gene: TRBV10-3; d_gene: NA; abundance: NA; CDR3nt: TGTGCCATCCAGGACGGACCCAATCAGCCCCAGCATTTT; CDR3aa: CAIQDGPNQPQHF
j_gene: TRBJ1-1; v_gene: TRBV6-2/TRBV6-3; d_gene: TRBD1; abundance: few; CDR3nt: TGTGCCAGCAGAGGGACAGGGGGAAGCACTGAAGCTTTCTTT; CDR3aa: CASRGTGGSTEAFF
j_gene: TRBJ1-2; v_gene: TRBV7-9; d_gene: NA; abundance: NA; CDR3nt: TGTGCCAGCAGCCAGGGGTATCGGGACTATGGCTACACCTTC; CDR3aa: CASSQGYRDYGYTF
j_gene: TRBJ2-1; v_gene: TRBV20-1; d_gene: NA; abundance: NA; CDR3nt: TGCAGTGCTCCATCGGGACTCACCTCCTACAATGAGCAGTTCTTC; CDR3aa: CSAPSGLTSYNEQFF
j_gene: TRBJ2-2; v_gene: TRBV12-3/TRBV12-4; d_gene: NA; abundance: NA; CDR3nt: TGTGCCAGCAGTTTAGCCCTGGAAAGGAAGGAGCTGTTTTTT; CDR3aa: CASSLALERKELFF
j_gene: TRBJ2-2; v_gene: TRBV7-9; d_gene: TRBD2; abundance: few; CDR3nt: TGTGCCAGCAGCGCGACTAGCGGGGGGGCAGGCACCGGGGAGCTGTTTTTT; CDR3aa: CASSATSGGAGTGELFF
j_gene: TRBJ2-3; v_gene: TRBV11-2; d_gene: TRBD2; abundance: medium-sized; CDR3nt: TGTGCCAGCAGCGCTCTAGCGGGGGGAAGGGATACGCAGTATTTT; CDR3aa: CASSALAGGRDTQYF
j_gene: TRBJ2-3; v_gene: TRBV20-1; d_gene: TRBD2; abundance: NA; CDR3nt: TGCAGTGTACAGCCACCCCTAGCGGGGCGCACAGATACGCAGTATTTT; CDR3aa: CSVQPPLAGRTDTQYF
j_gene: TRBJ1-4; v_gene: TRBV20-1; d_gene: NA; abundance: few; CDR3nt: TGCAGTGCTTTCCACACACCAACTAATGAAAAACTGTTTTTT; CDR3aa: CSAFHTPTNEKLFF
j_gene: TRBJ2-2; v_gene: TRBV2; d_gene: NA; abundance: NA; CDR3nt: TGTGCCAGCAGCGAACGGGAAATCGGGGAGCTGTTTTTT; CDR3aa: CASSEREIGELFF
j_gene: TRBJ1-2; v_gene: TRBV6-1; d_gene: NA; abundance: medium-sized; CDR3nt: TGTGCCAGCGGACGAAATCGGGGCTACACCTTC; CDR3aa: CASGRNRGYTF
j_gene: TRBJ2-5; v_gene: TRBV5-1; d_gene: NA; abundance: NA; CDR3nt: TGCGCCAGCAGCTTGGGTTCAGAGACCCAGTACTTC; CDR3aa: CASSLGSETQYF
j_gene: TRBJ1-2; v_gene: TRBV20-1; d_gene: NA; abundance: few; CDR3nt: TGCAGTGCTAGAGAAACAGGGTATGGCTACACCTTC; CDR3aa: CSARETGYGYTF
j_gene: TRBJ2-2; v_gene: TRBV12-1; d_gene: NA; abundance: few; CDR3nt: TGTGCCAGCAGCTTTAGCGTTTCGCCCACGAACACCGGGGAGCTGTTTTTT; CDR3aa: CASSFSVSPTNTGELFF
j_gene: TRBJ2-6; v_gene: TRBV12-5; d_gene: TRBD2; abundance: NA; CDR3nt: TGTGCTAGTGGTTTTGGGGGAGGGCACCGGGTTGGGGCCAACGTCCTGACTTTC; CDR3aa: CASGFGGGHRVGANVLTF
j_gene: TRBJ2-1; v_gene: TRBV7-9; d_gene: TRBD1; abundance: NA; CDR3nt: TGTGCCAGCAGCAAAGACAGGGGGCAGTACAATGAGCAGTTCTTC; CDR3aa: CASSKDRGQYNEQFF
j_gene: TRBJ2-3; v_gene: TRBV20-1; d_gene: TRBD2; abundance: NA; CDR3nt: TGCAGTGCCTACAGCGGGGGCCTATCCCTCACAGATACGCAGTATTTT; CDR3aa: CSAYSGGLSLTDTQYF
j_gene: TRBJ1-5; v_gene: TRBV25-1; d_gene: TRBD1; abundance: NA; CDR3nt: TGTGCCAGCATTATCTTCGTTGAGGGACAGAGTAAGCAGCCCCAGCATTTT; CDR3aa: CASIIFVEGQSKQPQHF
j_gene: TRBJ2-1; v_gene: TRBV7-9; d_gene: NA; abundance: NA; CDR3nt: TGTGCCAGCAGCTTAGCAGGTGAGCAGTTCTTC; CDR3aa: CASSLAGEQFF
j_gene: TRBJ2-3; v_gene: TRBV20-1; d_gene: TRBD2; abundance: few; CDR3nt: TGCAGTGCTAGAAGGGAAGCGGGGGCCACCATAAGCACAGATACGCAGTATTTT; CDR3aa: CSARREAGATISTDTQYF
j_gene: TRBJ2-1; v_gene: TRBV20-1; d_gene: NA; abundance: NA; CDR3nt: TGCAGTGCAACGACCGGGGGTTTCCCGGATGAGCAGTTCTTC; CDR3aa: CSATTGGFPDEQFF
j_gene: TRBJ1-2; v_gene: TRBV20-1; d_gene: NA; abundance: NA; CDR3nt: TGCAGTGCTGGGGGGGGGGGCCACTATGGCTACACCTTC; CDR3aa: CSAGGGGHYGYTF
j_gene: TRBJ1-1; v_gene: TRBV20-1; d_gene: NA; abundance: few; CDR3nt: TGCAGTGCTAGAGGAACCGGGACGGCCGGAGCTGAAGCTTTCTTT; CDR3aa: CSARGTGTAGAEAFF
j_gene: TRBJ2-3; v_gene: TRBV6-1; d_gene: NA; abundance: few; CDR3nt: TGTGCCAGCAGTGCCCCGGGTTCCCGAAACCCCACAGATACGCAGTATTTT; CDR3aa: CASSAPGSRNPTDTQYF
j_gene: TRBJ1-6; v_gene: TRBV3-1; d_gene: NA; abundance: NA; CDR3nt: TGTGCCAGCAGCACTCACAGGGCTCCCCTCCACTTT; CDR3aa: CASSTHRAPLHF
j_gene: TRBJ1-6; v_gene: TRBV20-1; d_gene: NA; abundance: medium-sized; CDR3nt: TGCAGTGCCATGGGACTCAGGAATTCACCCCTCCACTTT; CDR3aa: CSAMGLRNSPLHF
j_gene: TRBJ2-1; v_gene: TRBV25-1; d_gene: NA; abundance: NA; CDR3nt: TGTGCCAGCAGTGGGTACGGGACGGAATACAATGAGCAGTTCTTC; CDR3aa: CASSGYGTEYNEQFF
j_gene: TRBJ2-7; v_gene: TRBV25-1; d_gene: NA; abundance: NA; CDR3nt: TGTGCCAGCCGCGAGGGGGGGCGATTCGAGCAGTACTTC; CDR3aa: CASREGGRFEQYF
j_gene: TRBJ2-5; v_gene: TRBV3-1; d_gene: NA; abundance: NA; CDR3nt: TGTGCCAGCAGCTTCCGAGGCCCAGCTCAAGAGACCCAGTACTTC; CDR3aa: CASSFRGPAQETQYF
j_gene: TRBJ2-1; v_gene: TRBV6-1; d_gene: NA; abundance: NA; CDR3nt: TGTGCCAGCAGGGGGGTCTCCTACAATGAGCAGTTCTTC; CDR3aa: CASRGVSYNEQFF
j_gene: TRBJ1-5; v_gene: TRBV18; d_gene: NA; abundance: NA; CDR3nt: TGTGCCAGCTCCAGGTGGGAGGGATTCAATCAGCCCCAGCATTTT; CDR3aa: CASSRWEGFNQPQHF
j_gene: TRBJ2-2; v_gene: TRBV2; d_gene: TRBD1; abundance: medium-sized; CDR3nt: TGTGCCAGCAGTATACAGGGGGCTAAGAACACCGGGGAGCTGTTTTTT; CDR3aa: CASSIQGAKNTGELFF
j_gene: TRBJ1-1; v_gene: TRBV4-2; d_gene: NA; abundance: few; CDR3nt: TGTGCCAGCAGCCAGAAAGGCCTCTTAGGCAACTTGAACACTGAAGCTTTCTTT; CDR3aa: CASSQKGLLGNLNTEAFF